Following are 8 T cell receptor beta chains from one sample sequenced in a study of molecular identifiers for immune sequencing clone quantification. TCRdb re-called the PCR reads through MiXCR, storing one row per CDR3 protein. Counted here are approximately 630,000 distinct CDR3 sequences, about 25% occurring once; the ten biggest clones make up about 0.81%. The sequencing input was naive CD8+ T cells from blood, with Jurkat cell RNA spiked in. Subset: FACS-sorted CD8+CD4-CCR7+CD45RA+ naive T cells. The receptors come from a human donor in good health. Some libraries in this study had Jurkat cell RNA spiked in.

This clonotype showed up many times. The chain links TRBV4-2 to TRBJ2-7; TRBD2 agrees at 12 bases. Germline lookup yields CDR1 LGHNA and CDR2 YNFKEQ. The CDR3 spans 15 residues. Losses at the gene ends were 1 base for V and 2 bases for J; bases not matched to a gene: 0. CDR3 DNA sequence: TGTGCCAGCAGCCAAGGGACTAGCGGGACCTACGAGCAGTACTTC. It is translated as CASSQGTSGTYEQYF.

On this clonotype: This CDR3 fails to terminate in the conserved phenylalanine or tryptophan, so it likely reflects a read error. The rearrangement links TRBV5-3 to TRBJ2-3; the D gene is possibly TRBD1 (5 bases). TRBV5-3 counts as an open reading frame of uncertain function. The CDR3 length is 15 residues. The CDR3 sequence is CASSLDTDFADTQYV. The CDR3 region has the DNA TGTGCCAGCAGCTTGGACACCGACTTCGCAGATACGCAGTATGTT.

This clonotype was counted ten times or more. The CDR3 here is CASSGSDRAIINQPQHF. CDR3 DNA sequence: TGTGCCAGCAGTGGTTCTGACAGGGCTATTATAAATCAGCCCCAGCATTTT. The rearrangement joins TRBV6-2 or TRBV6-3 to TRBJ1-5; 7 bases align to TRBD1. After removal of 5 bases from V and 4 bases from J, the junction contained 14 bases not matched to a gene. CDR1 and CDR2 (germline): MNHEY, SVGEGT. The CDR3 covers 17 residues.

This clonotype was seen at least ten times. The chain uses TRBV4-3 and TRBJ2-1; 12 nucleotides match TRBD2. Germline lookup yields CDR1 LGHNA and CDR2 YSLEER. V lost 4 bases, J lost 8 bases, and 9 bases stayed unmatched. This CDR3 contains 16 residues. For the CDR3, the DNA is TGCGCCAGCAGCCCTAGCGGGAGGGGTCCAAGTGATGAGCAGTTCTTC. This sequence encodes CASSPSGRGPSDEQFF.

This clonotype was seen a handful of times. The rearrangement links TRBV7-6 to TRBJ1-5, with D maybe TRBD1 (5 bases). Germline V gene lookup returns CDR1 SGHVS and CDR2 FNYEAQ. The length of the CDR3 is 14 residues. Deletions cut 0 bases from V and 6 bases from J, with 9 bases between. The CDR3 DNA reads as TGTGCCAGCAGCTTAGCAGGGGAGGTTCAGCCCCAGCATTTT. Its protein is CASSLAGEVQPQHF.

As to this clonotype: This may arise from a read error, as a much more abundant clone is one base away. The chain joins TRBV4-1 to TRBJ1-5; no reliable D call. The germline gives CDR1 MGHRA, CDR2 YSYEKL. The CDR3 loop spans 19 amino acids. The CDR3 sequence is CTSSQDLLGYGPSNQPQHF. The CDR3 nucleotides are TGCACCAGCAGCCAAGATCTGCTCGGCTACGGTCCGAGCAATCAGCCCCAGCATTTT.

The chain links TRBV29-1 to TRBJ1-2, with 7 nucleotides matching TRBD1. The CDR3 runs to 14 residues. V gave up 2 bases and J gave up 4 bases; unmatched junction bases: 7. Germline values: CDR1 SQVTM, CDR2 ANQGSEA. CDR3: CSVERRGPVYGYTF. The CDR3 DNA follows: TGCAGCGTTGAACGTAGGGGGCCGGTCTATGGCTACACCTTC.

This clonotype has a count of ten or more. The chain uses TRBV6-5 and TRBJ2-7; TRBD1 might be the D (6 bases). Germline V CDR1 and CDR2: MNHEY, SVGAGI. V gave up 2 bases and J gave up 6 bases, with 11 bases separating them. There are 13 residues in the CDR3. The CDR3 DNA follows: TGTGCCAGCAGTTACGTTGGGGGCGGCGAGCAGTACTTC. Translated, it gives CASSYVGGGEQYF.